The TCR beta chain described here comes from a study of blood T cell repertoires in COVID-19. As handled by the study authors: Nucleated cell counts were estimated from reference gene primer amplification. The table came from immunoSEQ multiplex PCR; TCRdb's copy has only in-frame clones and leaves some out. V and J calls and clone size are those listed in that table; D and trimming were worked out from the DNA. The top ten clones hold around 16% of a sample with 200,000 to 250,000 clones, 90% of them seen once. Individuals drawn from approximately 26 US areas were roughly 18 to 89 years old. This CDR3 contains 14 residues. The ends lost 0 bases at V and 6 bases at J; junction bases unmatched: 4. Germline assignment: CDR1 GTSNPN and CDR2 SVGIG (reference sequence).

Input material: PBMCs or T cells enriched from blood (not recorded which). The V and J genes are TRBV30 and TRBJ1-5; TRBD1 matches at 8 bases. The clonotype was recovered from a man aged 30 to 45 who had been exposed to COVID-19. CDR3 sequence: CAWSVPTGGQPQHF. The CDR3 DNA reads as TGTGCCTGGAGTGTACCCACAGGGGGTCAGCCCCAGCATTTT.